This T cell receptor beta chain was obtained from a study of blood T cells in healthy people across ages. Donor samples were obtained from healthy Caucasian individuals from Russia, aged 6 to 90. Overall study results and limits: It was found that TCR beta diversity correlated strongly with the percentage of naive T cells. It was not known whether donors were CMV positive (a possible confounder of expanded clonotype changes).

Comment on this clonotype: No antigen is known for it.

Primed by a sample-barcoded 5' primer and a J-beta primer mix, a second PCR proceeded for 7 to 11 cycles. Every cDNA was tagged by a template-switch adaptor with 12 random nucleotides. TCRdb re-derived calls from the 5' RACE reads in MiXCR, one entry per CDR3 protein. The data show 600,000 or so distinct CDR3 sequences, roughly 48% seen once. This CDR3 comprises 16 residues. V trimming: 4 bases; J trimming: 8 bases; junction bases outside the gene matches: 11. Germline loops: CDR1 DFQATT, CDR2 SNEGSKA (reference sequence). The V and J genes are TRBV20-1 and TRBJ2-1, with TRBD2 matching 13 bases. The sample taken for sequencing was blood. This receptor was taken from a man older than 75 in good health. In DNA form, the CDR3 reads TGCAGTGCTACAATCACTAGCGGGAGGGTTTATGATGAGCAGTTCTTC. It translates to CSATITSGRVYDEQFF.